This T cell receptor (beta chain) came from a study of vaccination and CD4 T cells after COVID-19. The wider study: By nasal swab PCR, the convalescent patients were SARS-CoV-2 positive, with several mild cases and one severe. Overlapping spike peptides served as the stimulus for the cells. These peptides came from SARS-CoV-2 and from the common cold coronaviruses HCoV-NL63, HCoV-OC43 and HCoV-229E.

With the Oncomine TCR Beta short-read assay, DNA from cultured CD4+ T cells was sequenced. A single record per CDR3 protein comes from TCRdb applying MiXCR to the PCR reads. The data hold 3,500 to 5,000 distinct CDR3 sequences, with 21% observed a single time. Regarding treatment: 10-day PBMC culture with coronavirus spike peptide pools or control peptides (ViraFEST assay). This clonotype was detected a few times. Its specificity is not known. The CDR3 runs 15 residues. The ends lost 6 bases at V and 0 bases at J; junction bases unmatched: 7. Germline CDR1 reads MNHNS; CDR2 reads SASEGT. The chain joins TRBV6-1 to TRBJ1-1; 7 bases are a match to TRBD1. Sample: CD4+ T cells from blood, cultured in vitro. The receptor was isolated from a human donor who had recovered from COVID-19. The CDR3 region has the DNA TGTGCCAGCAGCCGGGACAGATTGATGAACACTGAAGCTTTCTTT. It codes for CASSRDRLMNTEAFF.